The 22 T cell receptor beta chains below were found in one sample sequenced in a study of blood T cell repertoires in COVID-19. Clones were read by immunoSEQ multiplex PCR, and TCRdb kept only the in-frame ones, dropping some. Counted here are under 250,000 clones, 83% occurring once; the ten biggest clones make up about 2.5%. The sequenced sample was peripheral blood. These receptors all come from a woman aged 65 to 85 with active or convalescent COVID-19.

The chain employs TRBV5-4 and TRBJ2-6; D is ambiguous. V was clipped by 0 bases and J by 1 base, with 5 bases between them. CDR1 is SGHNT, CDR2 YYREEE, per germline (reference sequence). The length of the CDR3 is 15 residues. The CDR3 reads CASSLDMSGANVLTF. CDR3 nucleotide sequence: TGTGCCAGCAGCTTGGATATGTCTGGGGCCAACGTCCTGACTTTC.

This sequence joins TRBV5-1 and TRBJ2-3; TRBD2 agrees at 7 bases. The germline V gene encodes CDR1 SGHRS and CDR2 YFSETQ. Germline trimming cut 4 bases from V and 4 bases from J; bases unmatched to any gene: 3. CDR3 length: 13 residues. CDR3 protein: CASSGAGADTQYF. The CDR3 DNA is TGCGCCAGCAGCGGGGCGGGGGCAGATACGCAGTATTTT.

The rearrangement links TRBV18 to TRBJ1-6, with TRBD1 matching over 8 bases. In germline, CDR1 is KGHSH, CDR2 LQKENI. After removal of 5 bases from V and 4 bases from J, the junction contained 4 bases not matched to a gene. The CDR3 is 15 residues long. The CDR3 DNA sequence: TGTGCCAGCTCAGTGCAGGGGGCTTATAATTCACCCCTCCACTTT. Translation gives CASSVQGAYNSPLHF.

To note about this clone: Other DNA sequences in the same sample also yield this CDR3. The rearrangement joins TRBV18 to TRBJ1-2, with unresolved D. The CDR3 extends over 12 amino acids. Trimming removed 2 bases at V and 5 bases at J, with 6 bases between. Per germline, CDR1 KGHSH and CDR2 LQKENI. The CDR3 reads CASSPSSYGYTF. The CDR3 DNA is TGTGCCAGCTCACCATCTTCTTATGGCTACACCTTC.

V and J are TRBV7-2 and TRBJ1-6; TRBD1 matches at 7 bases. This CDR3 region has 17 residues. V was clipped by 5 bases and J by 0 bases; unmatched bases: 7. Germline loops: CDR1 SGHTA, CDR2 FQGNSA. CDR3 in DNA: TGTGCCAGCAGCACCCCACAGGGGAGCTCCTATAATTCACCCCTCCACTTT. This codes for CASSTPQGSSYNSPLHF.

As concerns this clone: One end of the junction varies from germline; a read error may be responsible. The rearrangement uses TRBV12-3 or TRBV12-4 and TRBJ2-7; 8 nucleotides match TRBD2. The CDR3 consists of 11 residues. DNA of the CDR3: TGTGCCAGCAGTCTTGGACTAGCTTTGGGCTTC. It yields the protein CASSLGLALGF.

The rearrangement links TRBV5-6 to TRBJ2-6; the D gene is possibly TRBD1 (6 bases). The CDR3 sequence is 16 residues long. Trimming stripped 3 bases from V and 4 bases from J, with 14 bases between. Germline V gene lookup returns CDR1 SGHDT and CDR2 YYEEEE. CDR3 region: CASSSRTVLGANVLTF. DNA of the CDR3: TGTGCCAGCAGCTCTCGGACAGTCCTGGGGGCCAACGTCCTGACTTTC.

Points on this clone: This same CDR3 is encoded by further DNA sequences in the sample. This rearrangement joins TRBV7-9 to TRBJ1-1; 8 bases match TRBD1. The CDR3 is 14 amino acids. CDR1 is SEHNR and CDR2 is FQNEAQ in the germline V gene (reference sequence). V shed 2 bases, J shed 4 bases, and the junction held 3 bases outside the gene matches. The CDR3 reads CASSLQGAFTEAFF. CDR3 DNA: TGTGCCAGCAGCTTACAGGGGGCCTTCACTGAAGCTTTCTTT.

The chain is built from TRBV10-3 and TRBJ2-2; D perhaps matches TRBD2 (7 bases). V was clipped by 5 bases and J by 3 bases, with 13 bases between them. Germline-derived CDR1 and CDR2 are ENHRY and SYGVKD. CDR3 length equals 15 residues. DNA for the CDR3: TGTGCCATCAGTAGGACGGGGGGCGACACCGGGGAGCTGTTTTTT. It specifies CAISRTGGDTGELFF.

V is TRBV9 and J is TRBJ1-2, with 9 bases fitting TRBD1. The length of the CDR3 is 19 residues. J was trimmed by 3 bases and V by 1 base; bases with no gene match: 16. CDR1 is SGDLS and CDR2 is YYNGEE in the germline V gene. The CDR3 spells CASSVRPSPGQGSDYGYTF. CDR3 nucleotides: TGTGCCAGCAGCGTAAGGCCCTCTCCGGGACAGGGCTCTGACTATGGCTACACCTTC.

The V gene is TRBV6-5, the J gene TRBJ1-5, with a possible D match to TRBD1 (5 bases). Trimming removed 4 bases at V and 4 bases at J, with 11 bases between. The CDR3 runs 14 residues. Germline V gene data show CDR1 as MNHEY and CDR2 as SVGAGI. As DNA, the CDR3 is TGTGCCAGCAGTTCCCCCAGGGAAAATCAGCCCCAGCATTTT. This gives the protein CASSSPRENQPQHF.

This clone was picked up a small number of times. The rearrangement joins TRBV28 to TRBJ1-1; D might be TRBD1 (6 bases). This CDR3 has 12 amino acids. Germline V gene lookup returns CDR1 MDHEN and CDR2 SYDVKM. V lost 6 bases and J 8 bases, leaving 13 bases between the germline ends. CDR3 residues: CASRIQTGEAFF. Written as DNA, the CDR3 is TGTGCCAGCAGAATCCAGACAGGAGAAGCTTTCTTT.

The chain is built from TRBV6-5 and TRBJ2-1; D gene unclear. Per the germline V gene, CDR1 is MNHEY and CDR2 is SVGAGI. This CDR3 spans 14 amino acids. V lost 3 bases to trimming and J lost 8 bases, with 14 bases between them. The CDR3: CASSYGAMGHEQFF. In nucleotides, the CDR3 is TGTGCCAGCAGTTATGGAGCTATGGGTCATGAGCAGTTCTTC.

The chain uses TRBV7-9 and TRBJ2-1; 7 bases agree with TRBD2. The CDR3 extends over 17 amino acids. The trim removed 2 bases at V and 6 bases at J, leaving 13 bases unmatched. Germline-derived CDR1 and CDR2 are SEHNR and FQNEAQ (reference sequence). As DNA, the CDR3 is TGTGCCAGCAGCTTACGAAGCGGGACTACCTTTCCCAATGAGCAGTTCTTC. As protein: CASSLRSGTTFPNEQFF.

J is TRBJ1-6 and V is TRBV5-4; D perhaps matches TRBD1 (6 bases). The CDR3 consists of 15 residues. The germline CDR1 and CDR2 sequences are SGHNT and YYREEE (reference sequence). V lost 4 bases and J lost 7, with 15 bases in between. CDR3 sequence (DNA): TGTGCCAGCAGCCCCCCGAACACAGGGAATTCACCCCTCCACTTT. Protein: CASSPPNTGNSPLHF.

With respect to this clone: Other DNA sequences from this sample encode an identical CDR3 as well. The gene calls are TRBV12-3 or TRBV12-4 and TRBJ2-7; maybe TRBD1 (6 bases). The CDR3 consists of 13 residues. V was shortened by 0 bases and J by 4 bases, with 7 bases between the two germline ends. CDR3 region: CASSLARGYEQYF. The DNA for the CDR3 is TGTGCCAGCAGTTTAGCCAGGGGATACGAGCAGTACTTC.

This sequence joins TRBV6-5 and TRBJ1-5; a weak D match, TRBD1 (6 bases). Germline V lookup: CDR1 MNHEY, CDR2 SVGAGI. V shed 6 bases and J shed 7 bases, with 13 bases lying between them. This CDR3 region has 13 residues. The CDR3 here is CASSPGVRQPQHF. The CDR3 DNA sequence: TGTGCCAGCAGCCCAGGGGTTCGCCAGCCCCAGCATTTT.

This clone was detected once. V gene TRBV28 combines with J gene TRBJ2-6; D is unclear. Germline loops: CDR1 MDHEN, CDR2 SYDVKM. V was cut by 3 bases and J by 1 base, with 10 bases left in between. The CDR3 runs to 16 residues. The CDR3 DNA reads as TGTGCCAGCAGTTTCCAAACAGAGTCTGGGGCCAACGTCCTGACTTTC. It encodes CASSFQTESGANVLTF.

The chain combines TRBV7-8 with TRBJ2-1, with 10 nucleotides matching TRBD1. Trimming took 0 bases from V and 7 from J; bases not matched to a gene: 6. The germline V gene has CDR1 SGHVS and CDR2 FQNEAQ. This CDR3 has 16 residues. The CDR3 loop is CASSLARDRGVNEQFF. CDR3 in DNA: TGTGCCAGCAGCTTAGCCCGGGACAGGGGTGTGAATGAGCAGTTCTTC.

This rearrangement joins TRBV3-1 (or the pseudogene TRBV3-2) to TRBJ2-1; TRBD2 matches at 10 bases. This CDR3 has 14 residues. J lost 6 bases, V lost 7 bases, and 6 bases had no gene match. CDR1 and CDR2 from the germline V gene are LGHDT and YNNKEL (reference sequence). The CDR3 coding sequence is TGTGCCAGCACATTTCAGCGGGGGGGCAATGAGCAGTTCTTC. It translates to CASTFQRGGNEQFF.

The chain carries TRBV19 and TRBJ1-1; TRBD1 matches 10 bases. Losses at the gene ends were 4 bases for V and 6 bases for J; bases not matched to a gene: 8. The CDR3 spans 15 residues. Germline CDR1 is LNHDA and CDR2 is SQIVND (reference sequence). The CDR3 loop reads CASSNRGQGSPEAFF. The CDR3 coding sequence is TGTGCCAGTAGTAACCGGGGACAGGGGAGCCCTGAAGCTTTCTTT.

The count of this clone is one. The genes are TRBV28 and TRBJ1-3, with 10 bases matching TRBD1. Losses at the gene ends were 3 bases for V and 8 bases for J; bases not matched to a gene: 4. There are 14 residues in the CDR3. From germline, CDR1 is MDHEN and CDR2 SYDVKM. CDR3 bases: TGTGCCAGCAGTTTGACAGGGGGCGGATACACCATATATTTT. It yields the protein CASSLTGGGYTIYF.